Shown below are 14 T cell receptor beta chains from a single sample sequenced in a study of T cells after yellow fever vaccination. TCRdb passed the 5' RACE reads through MiXCR, listing each CDR3 protein once. This table has approximately 610,000 distinct CDR3 sequences, about a sixth appearing once. Sequences were derived from PBMCs, sampled around 5 days after the first yellow fever vaccination. The receptors originated from a man between 18 and 29 years old who received the YFV17D yellow fever vaccine.

The chain couples TRBV10-3 to TRBJ2-2, with D possibly matching TRBD1 (6 bases). V dropped 4 bases and J dropped 2 bases, with 14 bases sitting between them. The germline CDR1 and CDR2 sequences are ENHRY and SYGVKD. The CDR3 is 16 amino acids. The CDR3 loop is CAISGPGQRNTGELFF. In DNA, the CDR3 is TGTGCCATCAGTGGACCGGGACAAAGAAACACCGGGGAGCTGTTTTTT.

This clonotype showed up just a few times. This chain links TRBV6-5 with TRBJ2-4; possible D gene TRBD1, 6 bases. V was cut by 8 bases and J by 0 bases, with 20 bases left in between. CDR3 length: 17 amino acids. In germline, CDR1 is MNHEY, CDR2 SVGAGI. The CDR3 loop reads CASEKPTGPLAKNIQYF. In nucleotides, the CDR3 is TGTGCCAGCGAGAAACCGACAGGCCCTTTAGCCAAAAACATTCAGTACTTC.

This clonotype was observed a few times. The chain combines TRBV20-1 with TRBJ2-7, with a weak D call TRBD1 (5 bases). From germline, CDR1 is DFQATT and CDR2 SNEGSKA (reference sequence). The CDR3 contains 13 residues. The germline V and J ends were trimmed by 6 bases and 3 bases, with 15 bases remaining between them. The CDR3 DNA reads TGCAGTGCCCCGTTAGGAAGGGGCTACGAGCAGTACTTC. This translates into CSAPLGRGYEQYF.

The CDR3 DNA sequence: TGCGCCAGCAGCCGCCCAGTAGCGGGGCACACCGGGGAGCTGTTTTTT. Its translation: CASSRPVAGHTGELFF. V gene TRBV5-1 combines with J gene TRBJ2-2; 8 bases match TRBD2. V trimming: 4 bases; J trimming: 3 bases; junction bases outside the gene matches: 8. The CDR3 runs 16 residues. Germline CDR1 reads SGHRS; CDR2 reads YFSETQ.

In this sample, this clonotype turned up a few times. V and J are TRBV7-9 and TRBJ2-7, with 7 bases matching TRBD1. The CDR3 is 15 amino acids. Trimming cost V 4 bases and J 2 bases; bases outside gene matches: 8. From germline, CDR1 is SEHNR and CDR2 FQNEAQ (reference sequence). The chain's CDR3 is CASSSSARGPYEQYF. CDR3 bases: TGTGCCAGCAGCTCCTCGGCGAGGGGGCCCTACGAGCAGTACTTC.

The chain links TRBV25-1 to TRBJ2-1; perhaps TRBD1 as D (5 bases). CDR3 size: 12 residues. CDR1 is MGHDK and CDR2 is SYGVNS in the germline V gene. Trimming took 5 bases from V and 9 from J, leaving 11 bases between them. The CDR3 nucleotides are TGTGCCAGCAGTACGCCAGGGCTTGAGCAGTTCTTC. This codes for CASSTPGLEQFF.

This clonotype showed up just a few times. The chain employs TRBV7-9 and TRBJ2-5; 10 bases are a match to TRBD2. The germline V gene has CDR1 SEHNR and CDR2 FQNEAQ (reference sequence). This CDR3 is built from 14 residues. Germline trimming cut 2 bases from V and 11 bases from J; bases unmatched to any gene: 8. The CDR3 reads CASSLTAGGLSQYF. The CDR3 nucleotides are TGTGCCAGCAGCTTAACAGCGGGGGGGCTATCACAGTACTTC.

This clonotype came up a few times. The chain joins TRBV3-1 to TRBJ1-5, with D perhaps TRBD1 (6 bases). The V gene lost 3 bases and the J gene lost 1 base, with 10 bases spanning the gap. Germline V gene sequence: CDR1 LGHDT, CDR2 YNNKEL (reference sequence). The CDR3 covers 15 residues. In nucleotides, the CDR3 is TGTGCCAGCAGCCAGGGGGGCGGGAGCAATCAGCCCCAGCATTTT. Amino acids: CASSQGGGSNQPQHF.

J is TRBJ2-3 and V is TRBV7-2; 14 nucleotides line up with TRBD2. The J segment lost 4 bases and the V segment lost 5 bases, leaving 8 bases of the junction unmatched. The CDR3 runs to 17 residues. Per germline, CDR1 SGHTA and CDR2 FQGNSA. CDR3 amino acids: CASSQTSGGVRADTQYF. The CDR3 nucleotides are TGTGCCAGCAGCCAGACTAGCGGGGGGGTGAGGGCAGATACGCAGTATTTT.

This clonotype was seen more than once but under ten times. The chain links TRBV30 to TRBJ2-1, with TRBD2 as a possible D gene (5 bases). The germline V gene has CDR1 GTSNPN and CDR2 SVGIG (reference sequence). The V gene lost 0 bases and the J gene lost 4 bases, with 13 bases spanning the gap. The CDR3 has 15 residues. CDR3: CAWSVGERRYNEQFF. DNA for the CDR3: TGTGCCTGGAGTGTTGGGGAACGGAGGTACAATGAGCAGTTCTTC.

This clonotype was counted at least ten times. The rearrangement uses TRBV4-3 and TRBJ2-1; 11 bases fit TRBD1. V dropped 2 bases and J dropped 3; count of bases not matched to a gene: 3. The CDR3 sequence is 16 residues long. Germline V CDR1 and CDR2: LGHNA, YSLEER. The CDR3 nucleotides are TGCGCCAGCAGCCAACCCGGGACAGGGGGCTACAATGAGCAGTTCTTC. This translates into CASSQPGTGGYNEQFF.

The sample holds a few counts of this clonotype. The chain joins TRBV21-1 to TRBJ2-7; the table calls TRBD1, which could not be checked here. TRBV21-1 is a pseudogene segment. The CDR3 loop spans 15 amino acids. The CDR3, as DNA: TGTGCCAGCAGCAAAGATCGACAGGCCGCCTACGAGCAGTACTTC. Protein: CASSKDRQAAYEQYF.

The rearrangement uses TRBV5-1 and TRBJ2-2, with D perhaps TRBD2 (5 bases). V shed 3 bases and J shed 6 bases, with 15 bases lying between them. Germline values: CDR1 SGHRS, CDR2 YFSETQ. The CDR3 sequence is 15 residues long. CDR3 region: CASSSERAGAGELFF. The CDR3 DNA is TGCGCCAGCAGCTCCGAAAGGGCCGGGGCCGGGGAGCTGTTTTTT.

The sample holds many counts of this clonotype. The chain employs TRBV20-1 and TRBJ2-5; D is unclear. Trimming stripped 0 bases from V and 5 bases from J, with 10 bases between. The length of the CDR3 is 13 residues. Germline V gene sequence: CDR1 DFQATT, CDR2 SNEGSKA (reference sequence). CDR3 bases: TGCAGTGCTAGAGAGTCCCCCAGGGAGACCCAGTACTTC. Translating it yields CSARESPRETQYF.